These T cell receptor beta chains were read from a single sample in a study of T cell responses to AZD1222 COVID-19 vaccine. Assay used: immunoSEQ multiplex PCR; TCRdb lists only in-frame clones, some missing. Among some 150,000 clones listed, around nine tenths were seen once. The source material was peripheral blood, sampled on day 0 of AZD1222 vaccination. These receptors came from an adult in good health. Both conserved end residues are part of each CDR3. The D gene is left open where the match is weak. Clone size is shown for a subset of rows, as once, few, many or a class of expanded clone.

>NA|TRBV12-3/TRBV12-4|TRBD1|TRBJ2-3
CASTGQGEDTQYF
TGTGCCAGCACCGGACAGGGGGAAGATACGCAGTATTTT
>NA|TRBV9|NA|TRBJ1-2
CASSVPRAGEGYTF
TGTGCCAGCAGCGTCCCGAGGGCAGGGGAGGGCTACACCTTC
>NA|TRBV27|TRBD1|TRBJ2-7
CASRPGTGGMYEQYF
TGTGCCAGCAGACCCGGGACAGGGGGAATGTACGAGCAGTACTTC
>NA|TRBV28|NA|TRBJ1-2
CASSLHLAFNYGYTF
TGTGCCAGCAGTTTGCACCTTGCTTTTAACTATGGCTACACCTTC
>NA|TRBV5-1|TRBD1|TRBJ1-2
CASTQGGAGYGYTF
TGCGCCAGCACCCAGGGGGGGGCAGGCTATGGCTACACCTTC
>NA|TRBV5-1|TRBD2|TRBJ2-1
CASSLGLAGYNEQFF
TGCGCCAGCAGCTTGGGGCTAGCGGGGTACAATGAGCAGTTCTTC
>once|TRBV7-2|NA|TRBJ2-7
CASSLVGQTGSYEQYF
TGTGCCAGCAGCTTAGTTGGACAGACTGGCTCCTACGAGCAGTACTTC
>NA|TRBV28|NA|TRBJ2-6
CASSFTEDSGANVLTF
TGTGCCAGCAGTTTCACAGAGGACTCTGGGGCCAACGTCCTGACTTTC
>NA|TRBV7-2|TRBD2|TRBJ2-7
CASSLSSGPPPYEQYF
TGTGCCAGCAGCCTCTCTAGCGGGCCCCCACCCTACGAGCAGTACTTC
>NA|TRBV6-5|NA|TRBJ1-4
CASSYLPGRTNEKLFF
TGTGCCAGCAGTTACTTGCCGGGACGGACGAATGAAAAACTGTTTTTT
>NA|TRBV6-1|NA|TRBJ1-5
CASSEVAGKSPQHF
TGTGCCAGCAGTGAAGTGGCAGGGAAATCGCCCCAGCATTTT
>NA|TRBV5-1|NA|TRBJ2-7
CASSRQQGSDYEQYF
TGCGCCAGCAGCCGCCAACAGGGCTCTGACTACGAGCAGTACTTC
>NA|TRBV15|NA|TRBJ1-1
CATSRDVSGVGTEAFF
TGTGCCACCAGCAGAGATGTATCGGGGGTGGGTACTGAAGCTTTCTTT
>NA|TRBV11-2|TRBD1|TRBJ1-4
CASSSRQGSEKLFF
TGTGCCAGCAGCTCACGACAGGGTTCAGAAAAACTGTTTTTT
>NA|TRBV9|TRBD2|TRBJ2-3
CASSKAGGHTDTQYF
TGTGCCAGCAGTAAAGCGGGAGGGCACACAGATACGCAGTATTTT
>NA|TRBV7-2|NA|TRBJ2-7
CASSPSGYEQYF
TGTGCCAGCAGCCCCTCGGGCTACGAGCAGTACTTC
>NA|TRBV30|TRBD2|TRBJ2-5
CAQGLPGLAGGYQETQYF
TGTGCCCAGGGGTTGCCGGGACTAGCGGGAGGGTACCAAGAGACCCAGTACTTC
>NA|TRBV9|TRBD1|TRBJ1-1
CASSGTGTLNTEAFF
TGTGCCAGCAGTGGGACAGGGACCCTTAACACTGAAGCTTTCTTT
>NA|TRBV19|NA|TRBJ1-5
CASRQFSNQPQHF
TGTGCCAGCAGACAGTTTAGCAATCAGCCCCAGCATTTT
>once|TRBV24-1|TRBD1|TRBJ2-4
CATSDSTDRGSIQYF
TGTGCCACCAGTGACTCCACGGACAGGGGAAGCATTCAGTACTTC
>NA|TRBV27|TRBD1|TRBJ2-7
CAGTGSSYEQYF
TGTGCCGGGACAGGGAGCTCCTACGAGCAGTACTTC
>NA|TRBV19|TRBD2|TRBJ2-5
CASSRTSGSLETQYF
TGTGCCAGTAGCCGGACTAGCGGGAGTTTGGAGACCCAGTACTTC
>NA|TRBV7-2|NA|TRBJ2-7
CASSPSGGRHEQYF
TGTGCCAGCAGCCCGTCAGGGGGGAGGCACGAGCAGTACTTC
>NA|TRBV10-1|TRBD2|TRBJ2-1
CASSHSGSSEMEQFF
TGCGCCAGCAGTCATAGCGGGAGTTCTGAGATGGAGCAGTTCTTC
>NA|TRBV19|NA|TRBJ1-5
CASSVSFGPGPQHF
TGTGCCAGTAGTGTAAGTTTTGGACCGGGGCCCCAGCATTTT
>NA|TRBV19|NA|TRBJ1-3
CASTSSGNTIYF
TGTGCCAGTACGTCCTCTGGAAACACCATATATTTT
>NA|TRBV5-4|TRBD2|TRBJ2-3
CASSLKLAGGPDTQYF
TGTGCCAGCAGCTTAAAACTAGCGGGAGGGCCCGATACGCAGTATTTT
>once|TRBV2|TRBD1|TRBJ2-7
CASSPNRDRAHYEQYF
TGTGCCAGCAGTCCTAACCGGGACAGAGCCCACTACGAGCAGTACTTC
>once|TRBV7-9|NA|TRBJ2-7
CASSLSRDHEQYF
TGTGCCAGCAGCTTAAGCAGGGACCACGAGCAGTACTTC
>NA|TRBV7-9|TRBD2|TRBJ2-7
CASSPWKGLLCEQYF
TGTGCCAGCAGCCCTTGGAAGGGACTACTTTGCGAGCAGTACTTC
>NA|TRBV19|NA|TRBJ1-1
CASSPARNRNTEAFF
TGTGCCAGCTCACCCGCCCGGAACAGAAACACTGAAGCTTTCTTT
>NA|TRBV3-1/TRBV3-2|NA|TRBJ1-2
CASSPGLLNYGYTF
TGTGCCAGCAGCCCGGGACTTCTGAACTATGGCTACACCTTC
>NA|TRBV6-5|TRBD1|TRBJ1-4
CASSYLRQGSEKLFF
TGTGCCAGCAGTTACCTACGACAGGGATCGGAAAAACTGTTTTTT
>NA|TRBV28|TRBD1|TRBJ2-5
CASISGQGRETQYF
TGTGCCAGCATCTCGGGACAGGGGAGGGAGACCCAGTACTTC
>NA|TRBV19|TRBD2|TRBJ2-7
CASTSGSYEQYF
TGTGCCAGTACTAGCGGCTCTTACGAGCAGTACTTC
>NA|TRBV29-1|TRBD1|TRBJ2-7
CSVDGTGGHEQYF
TGCAGCGTTGACGGGACAGGGGGCCACGAGCAGTACTTC
>NA|TRBV7-2|TRBD2|TRBJ2-1
CASSLDSSGSRHKFF
TGTGCCAGCAGTTTAGACTCTAGCGGGAGTCGGCACAAATTCTTC